A selection of T cell receptor beta chains follows, all from one sample in a study of T cell responses to AZD1222 COVID-19 vaccine. Data came from immunoSEQ multiplex PCR; TCRdb stores just in-frame clones and leaves some out. The repertoire consists of over 150,000 clones, with roughly 85% occurring once and the leading ten covering around 1%. The source material was peripheral blood, sampled 28 days after the second AZD1222 dose. These receptors were collected from an adult who received the AZD1222 COVID-19 vaccine. Both conserved end residues are part of each CDR3.

v_call	cdr3_length	j_call	cdr3_aa
TRBV15	15	TRBJ2-2	CATSRPTTGTGELFF
TRBV25-1	14	TRBJ1-6	CASSASGYNSPLHF
TRBV7-9	14	TRBJ1-6	CASSNTGGNSPLHF
TRBV27	13	TRBJ1-2	CASSLGGRAGYTF
TRBV3-1/TRBV3-2	12	TRBJ2-7	CASSQVHYEQYF
TRBV19	15	TRBJ2-7	CASSIGTGPSYEQYF
TRBV4-1	14	TRBJ2-5	CASSQDIHEETQYF
TRBV12-3/TRBV12-4	11	TRBJ1-1	CASSSRKDAFF
TRBV19	16	TRBJ2-7	CASSIEAGTGRYEQYF
TRBV12-2	18	TRBJ1-1	CASRSTGGRPYPDTEAFF
TRBV19	15	TRBJ1-6	CASSPTGAYNSPLHF
TRBV7-9	15	TRBJ1-1	CASNREGGGNTEAFF
TRBV19	15	TRBJ2-7	CASSTGTGSSYEQYF
TRBV19	15	TRBJ1-3	CASSQQGNKGNTIYF
TRBV4-1	12	TRBJ1-6	CASSQVNSPLHF
TRBV6-1	16	TRBJ2-5	CASSEWQSSSQETQYF
TRBV7-9	16	TRBJ2-5	CASSLTGDRGQETQYF
TRBV27	13	TRBJ2-7	CASSLGGPYEQYF
TRBV5-1	14	TRBJ1-4	CASSSTSPNEKLFF
TRBV9	14	TRBJ2-1	CASSAGTRSYEQFF
TRBV6-1	11	TRBJ1-1	CASSEKVSAFF
TRBV4-1	16	TRBJ1-6	CASSLETGRDDSPLHF
TRBV19	13	TRBJ1-2	CASSMGGGRGYTF
TRBV3-1/TRBV3-2	17	TRBJ2-2	CASSHPGLAGDTGELFF
TRBV7-9	14	TRBJ1-6	CASSADRGRSPLHF
TRBV28	15	TRBJ1-1	CASATGTTMNTEAFF
TRBV7-2	17	TRBJ2-2	CASSLTRDRANTGELFF
TRBV19	15	TRBJ1-2	CASSIKTGGYYGYTF
TRBV5-1	14	TRBJ2-5	CASGGEGLRETQYF
TRBV7-2	13	TRBJ1-4	CASSPGQGLYMVF
TRBV10-3	13	TRBJ2-7	CAISVASGGEQYF
TRBV6-1	15	TRBJ1-3	CASSEADWPGNTIYF
TRBV4-1	16	TRBJ2-6	CASSQSGQLRANVLTF
TRBV19	17	TRBJ2-1	CASSISSPAGGNNEQFF
TRBV29-1	12	TRBJ1-1	CSVLSPNTEAFF
TRBV30	17	TRBJ2-1	CAWSVSRTSLAPNEQFF
TRBV10-1	13	TRBJ2-7	CASSPGRTYEQYF
TRBV27	11	TRBJ1-2	CASSSESGYTF
TRBV2	13	TRBJ1-5	CASSGGSNQPQHF